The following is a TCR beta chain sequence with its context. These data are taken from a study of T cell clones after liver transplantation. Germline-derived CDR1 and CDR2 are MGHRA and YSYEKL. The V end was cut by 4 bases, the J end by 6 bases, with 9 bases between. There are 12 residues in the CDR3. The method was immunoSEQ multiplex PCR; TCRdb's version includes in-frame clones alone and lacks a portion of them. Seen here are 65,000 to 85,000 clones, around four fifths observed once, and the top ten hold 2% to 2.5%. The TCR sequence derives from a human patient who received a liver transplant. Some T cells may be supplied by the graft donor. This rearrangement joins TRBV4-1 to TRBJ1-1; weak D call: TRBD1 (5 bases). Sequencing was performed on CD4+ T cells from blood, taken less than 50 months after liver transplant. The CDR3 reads CASSRPGPEAFF. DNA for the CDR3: TGCGCCAGCAGCCGACCGGGACCTGAAGCTTTCTTT.